One T cell receptor (beta chain) is described in this entry. Its target is not known. The table came from immunoSEQ multiplex PCR; TCRdb's copy has only in-frame clones and leaves some out. The data contain more than 600,000 clones, 92% of them singletons. CD45RO negativity and positive selection for CCR7 defined naive CD8 cells, a population that excluded terminally differentiated effector memory CD45RA+ cells. The donors, healthy adults who were HIV-negative, had experienced no recent acute infections or vaccinations. The germline CDR1 and CDR2 sequences are SGDLS and YYNGEE. V gave up 4 bases and J gave up 1 base, with 9 bases separating them. The CDR3 contains 14 residues. The sample originates from a study of shared clonotypes between healthy human individuals. General observations from the study: Larger richness was generally estimated for naive than memory subsets. Sequencing of the sorted subsets was shown by rarefaction to be incomplete despite large depth. Shared clonotypes: roughly 4.5% naive CD4, roughly 3.5% naive CD8, less than 2.5% memory CD4, under 0.5% memory CD8.

The chain employs TRBV9 and TRBJ1-5; D ambiguous. The sample was naive CD8+ T cells sorted from blood. The clonotype originates from a man aged 30 to 45 in good health. CDR3 in amino acids: CASSREGSNQPQHF. The CDR3 nucleotides are TGTGCCAGCAGCCGGGAGGGAAGCAATCAGCCCCAGCATTTT. The full variable domain, rest sourced from reference TRBV9 and TRBJ1-5, is DSGVTQTPKHLITATGQRVTLRCSPRSGDLSVYWYQQSLDQGLQFLIQYYNGEERAKGNILERFSAQQFPDLHSELNLSSLELGDSALYFCASSREGSNQPQHFGDGTRLSIL.